This T cell receptor (beta chain) was captured in a study of PD-L1 blockade in urothelial cancer (dated by TCRdb to 2016 to 2017). Regarding the study in general: Therapy was started in the mid-2010s for all patients, and atezolizumab 1,200 mg was administered intravenously every 3 weeks. Pretreatment blood TCR-seq was available for about 27 patients, at least one posttreatment blood collection was obtained for about 25 patients, and tumor TCR-seq was available for about 25 patients. Durable clinical benefit was defined as progression-free survival longer than 6 months, and TCR features were also tested against progression-free and overall survival. About 90% of the roughly 29 patients were males with bladder-origin urothelial cancer, and about 65% of the 29 reported a prior smoking history. Somatic, immune and clinical correlates of response to PD-L1 blockade with atezolizumab in urothelial cancer were the focus of an exploratory multi-omic analysis. Patients had an ECOG performance status of 0 or 1 and had received between 0 and 3 prior chemotherapy regimens. Durable clinical benefit was achieved by nine patients but not by the remaining 20. Pretreatment tumor samples and matched peripheral blood, collected serially before and after atezolizumab treatment, underwent TCR sequencing. Blood samples were analyzed at 3 weeks after treatment start (second dose) and at 6 weeks after treatment start. Blood samples gave median yields of around 140,000 T cells and 80,000 to 90,000 unique TCRs, along with a median clonality of around 0.08. Whole exome sequencing and RNA sequencing of pretreatment tumors were performed alongside TCR sequencing in the same patients.

Note on this clone: It lacks a known antigen. One base away there is no much larger clone; base qualities are not given.

From a lookup of the germline V gene, CDR1 and CDR2 are MNHNS and SASEGT. The CDR3 spans 14 residues, from the cysteine through the phenylalanine. The CDR3 DNA has 42 bases and is translated from base 1. Trimming takes 7 bases off V and 5 bases off J; junction bases not matched to a gene: 7. Synthetic TCR analog templates were spiked into each PCR to estimate absolute template abundance from read counts. Using the immunoSEQ assay, TCRbeta CDR3 regions were amplified from genomic DNA with bias-controlled V and J gene primers. Sequencing of rearranged TCRbeta segments was done at approximately 20X coverage. Concerning the study's data processing: Clustering was used to correct sequencing errors, and CDR3s were annotated against IMGT so that V, D and J genes could be assigned. Only productive TCRbeta rearrangements were used in downstream analyses, excluding out-of-frame or stop-codon sequences. To compute clonality, Shannon entropy was normalized by the log of the number of unique productive sequences and then subtracted from one. Fisher's exact test with Benjamini-Hochberg correction, using a cutoff of adjusted p below 0.01, was how clones that differed between time points or between blood and tumor were identified. The clones in this table, taken by TCRdb from immuneACCESS, are in-frame only. Not every clone is retained; where verified, under half of the shortfall comes from an unresolved V gene, and the cause of the rest is unknown. The V and J calls and clone size were taken over from that table, and D and trimming were inferred from the DNA. The sample table holds 85,000 to 130,000 clones, of which roughly nine tenths were seen once. The top ten clonotypes cover approximately 0.88% of the sample.

A total of under 30 patients with locally advanced or metastatic urothelial carcinoma, treated at Memorial Sloan Kettering on a trial protocol, made up the cohort. Peripheral blood mononuclear cells were collected pretreatment and during treatment, at between 1 and 8 total time points per patient. The Qiagen DNeasy Blood extraction kit was used to purify genomic DNA from total PBMCs and from tumor samples. PBMCs were collected pretreatment and during treatment, and were isolated and stored as previously described. Broader findings and caveats from the paper: Small sample size (n of about 30) and many exploratory analyses mean the results are intended to be hypothesis-generating. A pretreatment peripheral blood TCR clonality below the median was linked to improved progression-free and overall survival. Patients with durable benefit showed greater expansion of tumor-associated TCR clones in peripheral blood 3 weeks after starting treatment (n of about 20, p = 0.022).

This specimen was PBMCs, taken around atezolizumab (anti-PD-L1) treatment. The chain is encoded by TRBV6-1 joined to TRBJ2-2; 7 bases in the junction line up with TRBD1. The sequence was obtained from a woman over 75 with urothelial cancer. The nucleotides are TGTGCCAGCACCTCACGGACAGGAACCGGGGAGCTGTTTTTT. It is translated as CASTSRTGTGELFF.